The T cell receptor beta chain described here comes from a study of T cell responses to AZD1222 COVID-19 vaccine. Study-wide context: Second doses at about 4 or about 12 weeks were pooled. Study-level findings and limits: White British donors predominated, females outnumbered males, and clonal diversity was possibly underestimated. Rises in breadth and depth of Spike-specific TCRs came after two AZD1222 doses.

The method was immunoSEQ multiplex PCR; TCRdb's version includes in-frame clones alone and lacks a portion of them. The table includes 150,000 or so clones, 92% detected once. This CDR3 spans 15 amino acids. Trimming left V 2 bases short and J 6 bases short, with 17 bases between. Looked up from germline, CDR1 is SNHLY and CDR2 is FYNNEI. This clone was detected only once. Its antigen is undetermined. The sequence was collected from an adult in good health. The sequences come from peripheral blood, collected on day 0 of AZD1222 vaccination. The chain links TRBV2 to TRBJ2-7; maybe TRBD2 (6 bases). CDR3 nucleotides: TGTGCCAGCAGTGAATCGGGCGGGGTAATGGGCGAGCAGTACTTC. Amino acid sequence: CASSESGGVMGEQYF.